This TCR beta chain was identified in a study of CD8 T cells in ankylosing spondylitis. The CDR3 sequence is 12 residues long. V dropped 5 bases and J dropped 10 bases, with 16 bases sitting between them. Germline-derived CDR1 and CDR2 are SQVTM and ANQGSEA. Using its own MiXCR run on the 5' RACE reads, TCRdb lists one record per CDR3 protein. In the table there are 700,000 to 850,000 distinct CDR3 sequences, around 11% of which are singletons. Study outcomes and limitations: A motif in TCR beta, a set of under ten highly homologous variants, appeared characteristic of ankylosing spondylitis blood. There was reportedly significant enrichment of clones that were disease-linked in matched ankylosing spondylitis synovial fluid.

Many counts were recorded for this clonotype. Its specificity is not known. This receptor was taken from a male donor with ankylosing spondylitis. V and J are TRBV29-1 and TRBJ2-3, with a weak D call TRBD1 (6 bases). Sequenced: blood, either unsorted or a sorted T cell fraction (not recorded which). For the CDR3, the DNA is TGCAGCGTTAGCACAGGGCGCGCGCCGCAGTATTTT. Translation gives CSVSTGRAPQYF.